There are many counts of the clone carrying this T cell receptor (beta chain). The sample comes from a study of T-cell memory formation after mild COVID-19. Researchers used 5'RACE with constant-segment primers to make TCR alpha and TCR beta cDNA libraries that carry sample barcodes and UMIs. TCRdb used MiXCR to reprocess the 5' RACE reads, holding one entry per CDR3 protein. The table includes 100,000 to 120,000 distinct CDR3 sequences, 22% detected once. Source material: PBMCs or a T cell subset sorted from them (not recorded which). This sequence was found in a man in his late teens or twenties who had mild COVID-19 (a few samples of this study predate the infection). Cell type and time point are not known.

The CDR3 loop is CASSQDRPRDTQYF. The CDR3 nucleotides read TGTGCCAGCAGCCAAGATAGGCCACGGGATACGCAGTATTTT. The J gene is TRBJ2-3, the V gene TRBV4-2, with unresolved D. The V gene lost 0 bases and the J gene lost 6 bases, with 10 bases spanning the gap. The germline gives CDR1 LGHNA, CDR2 YNFKEQ. There are 14 residues in the CDR3.